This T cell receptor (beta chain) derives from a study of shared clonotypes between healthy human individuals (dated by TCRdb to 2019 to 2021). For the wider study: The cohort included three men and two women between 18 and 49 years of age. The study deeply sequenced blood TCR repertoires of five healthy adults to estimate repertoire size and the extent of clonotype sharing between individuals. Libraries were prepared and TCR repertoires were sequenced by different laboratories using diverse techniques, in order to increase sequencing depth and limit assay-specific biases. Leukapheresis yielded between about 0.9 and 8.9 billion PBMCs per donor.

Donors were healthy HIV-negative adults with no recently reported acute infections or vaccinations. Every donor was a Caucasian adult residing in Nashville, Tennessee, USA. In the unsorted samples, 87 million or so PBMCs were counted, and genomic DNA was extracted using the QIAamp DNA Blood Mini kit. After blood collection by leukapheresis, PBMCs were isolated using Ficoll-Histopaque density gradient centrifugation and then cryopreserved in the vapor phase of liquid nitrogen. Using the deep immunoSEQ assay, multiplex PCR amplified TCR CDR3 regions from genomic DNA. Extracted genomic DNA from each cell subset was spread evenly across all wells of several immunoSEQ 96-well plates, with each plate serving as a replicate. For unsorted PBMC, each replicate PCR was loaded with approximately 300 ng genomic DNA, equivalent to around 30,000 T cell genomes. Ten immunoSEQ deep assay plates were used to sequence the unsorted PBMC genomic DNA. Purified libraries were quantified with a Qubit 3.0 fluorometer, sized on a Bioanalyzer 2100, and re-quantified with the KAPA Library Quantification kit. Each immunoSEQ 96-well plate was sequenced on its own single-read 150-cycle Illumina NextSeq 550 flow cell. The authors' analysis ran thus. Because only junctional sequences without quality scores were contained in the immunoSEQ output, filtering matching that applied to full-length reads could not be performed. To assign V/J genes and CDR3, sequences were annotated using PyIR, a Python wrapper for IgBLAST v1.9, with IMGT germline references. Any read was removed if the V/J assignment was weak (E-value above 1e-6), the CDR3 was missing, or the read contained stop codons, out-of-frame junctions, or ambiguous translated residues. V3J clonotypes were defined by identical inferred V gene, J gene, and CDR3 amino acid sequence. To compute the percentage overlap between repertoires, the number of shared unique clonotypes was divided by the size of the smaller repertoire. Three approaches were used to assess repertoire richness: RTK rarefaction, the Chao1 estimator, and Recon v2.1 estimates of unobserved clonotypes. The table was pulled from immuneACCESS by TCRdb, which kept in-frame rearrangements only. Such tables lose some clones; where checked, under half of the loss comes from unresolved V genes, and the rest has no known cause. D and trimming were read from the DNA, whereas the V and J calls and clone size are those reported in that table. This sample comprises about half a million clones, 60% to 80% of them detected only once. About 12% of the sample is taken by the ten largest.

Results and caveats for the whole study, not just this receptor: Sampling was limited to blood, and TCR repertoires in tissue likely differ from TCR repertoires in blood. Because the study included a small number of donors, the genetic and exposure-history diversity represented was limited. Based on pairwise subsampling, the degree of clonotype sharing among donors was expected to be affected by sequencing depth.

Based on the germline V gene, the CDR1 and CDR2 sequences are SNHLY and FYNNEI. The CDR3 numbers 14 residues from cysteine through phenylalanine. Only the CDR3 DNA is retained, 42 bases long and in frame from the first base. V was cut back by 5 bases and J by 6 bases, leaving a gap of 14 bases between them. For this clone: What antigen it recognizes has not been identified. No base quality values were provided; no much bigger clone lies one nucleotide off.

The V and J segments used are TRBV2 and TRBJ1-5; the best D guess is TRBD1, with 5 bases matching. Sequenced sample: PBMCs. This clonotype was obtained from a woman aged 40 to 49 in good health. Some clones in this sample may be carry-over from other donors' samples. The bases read TGTGCCAGCAGTTTGTACCAGGGCCCTCAGCCCCAGCATTTT. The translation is CASSLYQGPQPQHF.